The 2 T cell receptor beta chains listed next were all sequenced from one sample in a study of T cells after yellow fever vaccination (dated by TCRdb to the late 2010s). Libraries were made using 5' RACE. The run used an Illumina NovaSeq 6000. The raw public reads went through TCRdb reprocessing: fastp at Q25, MiXCR clone calling, in-frame beta chains kept. Rows with a matching CDR3 protein are joined into one entry that keeps the most common DNA and genes. For this sample there are approximately 58,000 distinct CDR3 sequences; approximately 6% appear just once. Around a third of the sample belongs to the ten largest clones. The sample's treatment or condition label, decoded: live attenuated yellow fever vaccine strain. The sequencing here drew on PBMCs, either bulk or a sorted T-cell subset (CD4+, CD8+, memory, or dextramer-sorted; not recorded which), taken on the day of the yellow fever booster vaccination. The source of these receptors is a man aged 18 to 29 who received the YFV17D yellow fever vaccine.

As regards this clonotype: Given a much more abundant clone one base away, this may be a read error. V and J are TRBV9 and TRBJ1-1; D is uncertain. Germline lookup yields CDR1 SGDLS and CDR2 YYNGEE. The CDR3 runs to 14 residues. Here the CDR3 DNA reads TGTGCCAGGAGCGTTGGGTGGGGGAACACTGAAGCTTTCTTT. It yields the protein CARSVGWGNTEAFF.

The chain recombines TRBV28 with TRBJ2-5; 8 bases align to TRBD1. The CDR3 sequence is 15 residues long. Germline values: CDR1 MDHEN, CDR2 SYDVKM. Trimming took 2 bases from V and 1 from J; bases not matched to a gene: 3. This chain's CDR3 is CASSLTGGGQETQYF. CDR3 sequence (DNA): TGTGCCAGCAGTTTAACAGGGGGTGGCCAAGAGACCCAGTACTTC.